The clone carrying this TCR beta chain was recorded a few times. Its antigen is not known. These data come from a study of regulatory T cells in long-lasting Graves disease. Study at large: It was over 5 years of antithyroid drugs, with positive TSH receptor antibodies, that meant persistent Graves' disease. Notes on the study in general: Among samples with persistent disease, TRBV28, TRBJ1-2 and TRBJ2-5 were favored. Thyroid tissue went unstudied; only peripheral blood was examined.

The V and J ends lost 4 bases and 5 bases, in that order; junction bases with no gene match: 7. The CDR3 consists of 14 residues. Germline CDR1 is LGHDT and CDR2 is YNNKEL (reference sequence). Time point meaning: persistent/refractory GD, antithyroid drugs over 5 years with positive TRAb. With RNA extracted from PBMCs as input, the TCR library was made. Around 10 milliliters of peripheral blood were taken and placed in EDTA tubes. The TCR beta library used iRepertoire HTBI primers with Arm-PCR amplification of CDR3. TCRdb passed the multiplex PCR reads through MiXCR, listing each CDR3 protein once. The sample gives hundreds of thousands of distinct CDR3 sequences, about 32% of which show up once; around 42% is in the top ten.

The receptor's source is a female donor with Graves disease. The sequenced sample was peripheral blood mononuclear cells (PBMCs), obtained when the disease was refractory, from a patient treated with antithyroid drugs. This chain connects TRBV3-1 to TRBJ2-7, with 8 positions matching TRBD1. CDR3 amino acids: CASSRNQGAHEQYF. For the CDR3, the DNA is TGTGCCAGCAGCCGGAACCAGGGGGCACACGAGCAGTACTTC.